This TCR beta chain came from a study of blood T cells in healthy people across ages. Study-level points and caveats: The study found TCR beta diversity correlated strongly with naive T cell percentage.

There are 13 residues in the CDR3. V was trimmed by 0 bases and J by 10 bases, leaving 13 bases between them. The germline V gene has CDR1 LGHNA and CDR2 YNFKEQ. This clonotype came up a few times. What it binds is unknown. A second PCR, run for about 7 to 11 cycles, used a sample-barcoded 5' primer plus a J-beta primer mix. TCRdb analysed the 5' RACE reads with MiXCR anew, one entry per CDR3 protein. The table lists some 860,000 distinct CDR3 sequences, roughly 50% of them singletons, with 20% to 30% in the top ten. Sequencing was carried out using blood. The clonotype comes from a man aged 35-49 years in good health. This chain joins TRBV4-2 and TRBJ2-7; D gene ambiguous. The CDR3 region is CASSQDLRQSQYF. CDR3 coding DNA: TGTGCCAGCAGCCAAGATCTCCGCCAGTCCCAGTACTTC.